Below, 25 T cell receptor beta chains from the same sample are listed, as sequenced in a study of T cell repertoires in cytomegalovirus infection. TCRdb reprocessed the reads via MiXCR and lists one record per CDR3 protein. This table has 650,000 to 900,000 distinct CDR3 sequences, 25% to 30% appearing once. The antigens of these receptors remain unknown. The material sequenced was cultured CD8+ T cells from PBMCs, taken from culture after CMV antigen stimulation. Source of these receptors: a human donor in good health (CMV status not recorded). Some clones in this sample may be carry-over from other donors' samples.

This clonotype was counted at least ten times. The chain links TRBV7-2 to TRBJ1-2; D is perhaps TRBD1 (6 bases). The CDR3 sequence is 11 residues long. V lost 10 bases and J lost 4, with 10 bases in between. Germline CDR1 reads SGHTA; CDR2 reads FQGNSA. The CDR3 sequence is CATLQGYGYTF. The CDR3 DNA sequence: TGTGCCACCTTACAGGGCTATGGCTACACCTTC.

V is TRBV10-3 and J is TRBJ2-5; D unresolved. Looked up from germline, CDR1 is ENHRY and CDR2 is SYGVKD. The CDR3 has 15 residues. V dropped 0 bases and J dropped 1 base, with 9 bases sitting between them. CDR3 in amino acids: CAISESADTQETQYF. For the CDR3, the DNA is TGTGCCATCAGTGAGTCCGCAGACACCCAAGAGACCCAGTACTTC.

The chain links TRBV27 to TRBJ1-3; D gene uncertain. CDR3 length: 15 residues. Germline values: CDR1 MNHEY, CDR2 SMNVEV (reference sequence). V lost 7 bases and J 8 bases, leaving 21 bases between the germline ends. The CDR3 DNA sequence: TGTGCCAGCACCCCGGAGTACGGAGGGTGGCACACCATATATTTT. As protein: CASTPEYGGWHTIYF.

This clonotype has only a few counts. The chain employs TRBV9 and TRBJ1-1; D ambiguous. The germline V gene has CDR1 SGDLS and CDR2 YYNGEE. The CDR3 sequence is 15 residues long. V was trimmed by 3 bases and J by 0 bases, leaving 12 bases between them. The CDR3 DNA sequence: TGTGCCAGCAGCGGAGAGGGCAGTATGAACACTGAAGCTTTCTTT. Translated: CASSGEGSMNTEAFF.

V is TRBV28 and J is TRBJ2-1; D unresolved. In germline, CDR1 is MDHEN, CDR2 SYDVKM. V shed 7 bases and J shed 0 bases, with 13 bases lying between them. The CDR3 totals 15 residues. The CDR3 DNA follows: TGTGCCAGCACCGTAGCAGTCAGCTCCTACAATGAGCAGTTCTTC. It codes for CASTVAVSSYNEQFF.

The genes are TRBV20-1 and TRBJ1-1, with a weak D call TRBD1 (5 bases). The CDR3 extends over 12 amino acids. V was cut by 5 bases and J by 11 bases, with 18 bases left in between. The germline V gene has CDR1 DFQATT and CDR2 SNEGSKA (reference sequence). The CDR3 DNA reads TGCAGTGCTCTCTTGTCCTGGGGGGGGGCTTTCTTT. Protein product: CSALLSWGGAFF.

As concerns this clonotype: A read error is possible here, since a much larger clone lies one base away. This chain connects TRBV28 to TRBJ1-1; D is undetermined. V shed 6 bases and J shed 4 bases, with 9 bases lying between them. This CDR3 has 12 amino acids. Germline V gene sequence: CDR1 MDHEN, CDR2 SYDVKM. CDR3 DNA sequence: TGTGCCAGCAGATTTTTAGCCACTGAAGCTTTCTTT. Translating gives CASRFLATEAFF. The full variable domain, rest sourced from reference TRBV28 and TRBJ1-1, is DVKVTQSSRYLVKRTGEKVFLECVQDMDHENMFWYRQDPGLGLRLIYFSYDVKMKEKGDIPEGYSVSREKKERFSLILESASTNQTSMYLCASRFLATEAFFGQGTRLTVV.

The genes are TRBV13 and TRBJ2-7; D is uncertain. Germline-derived CDR1 and CDR2 are PRHDT and FYEKMQ (reference sequence). V was shortened by 5 bases and J by 0 bases, with 8 bases between the two germline ends. This CDR3 is built from 13 residues. The CDR3: CASSPLLSYEQYF. CDR3 in DNA: TGTGCCAGCAGCCCGCTTCTCTCCTACGAGCAGTACTTC.

This clonotype occurred a few times. The chain couples TRBV12-3 or TRBV12-4 to TRBJ2-5, with unresolved D. This CDR3 spans 13 amino acids. The V and J ends lost 3 bases and 4 bases respectively, with 9 bases between them. CDR3 sequence reads: CASSFWEAETQYF. In DNA form, the CDR3 reads TGTGCCAGCAGTTTCTGGGAAGCAGAGACCCAGTACTTC.

V is TRBV27 and J is TRBJ1-2; D unclear. Trimming stripped 0 bases from V and 0 bases from J, with 11 bases between. The CDR3 extends over 16 amino acids. Germline V gene data show CDR1 as MNHEY and CDR2 as SMNVEV (reference sequence). The CDR3 bases are TGTGCCAGCAGTTTATCCTCCCTTACTTCTAACTATGGCTACACCTTC. It is translated as CASSLSSLTSNYGYTF.

The CDR3, as DNA: TGTGCCAGTAGCCAACTCACAGGGCACTACGAGCAGTACTTC. Protein sequence: CASSQLTGHYEQYF. This sequence joins TRBV19 and TRBJ2-7, with D possibly matching TRBD1 (6 bases). The CDR3 is 14 residues long. Germline V gives CDR1 LNHDA, CDR2 SQIVND (reference sequence). Trimming cost V 6 bases and J 3 bases, with 15 bases left between them. The variable domain in full, completed from reference TRBV19 and TRBJ2-7, reads DGGITQSPKYLFRKEGQNVTLSCEQNLNHDAMYWYRQDPGQGLRLIYYSQIVNDFQKGDIAEGYSVSREKKESFPLTVTSAQKNPTAFYLCASSQLTGHYEQYFGPGTRLTVT.

The DNA of the CDR3 is TGTGCCAGCAGCCCAAGCCCGGGTCTCCAGGGAAAACTGTTTTTT. Translation: CASSPSPGLQGKLFF. The chain combines TRBV5-5 with TRBJ1-4, with D possibly being TRBD1 (5 bases). The CDR3 is made up of 15 amino acids. Per the germline V gene, CDR1 is SGHKS and CDR2 is YYEKEE (reference sequence). Trimming took off 4 bases at V and 10 bases at J, with 20 bases between the two ends.

The chain joins TRBV11-2 to TRBJ1-2; unclear D gene. Germline V CDR1 and CDR2: SGHAT, FQNNGV. The V end lost 1 base, the J end lost 2 bases, and 8 bases lay between the germline ends. The CDR3 covers 14 residues. The CDR3 sequence: CASSLVWTNYGYTF. CDR3 sequence (DNA): TGTGCCAGCAGCTTAGTCTGGACCAACTATGGCTACACCTTC.

This clonotype was picked up many times. The rearrangement joins TRBV7-7 to TRBJ2-2; 8 bases match TRBD2. From germline, CDR1 is SSHAT and CDR2 FNYEAQ (reference sequence). The CDR3 contains 12 residues. The CDR3 DNA is TGTGCTATAGCGGGGTTCACCGGGGAGCTGTTTTTT. It yields the protein CAIAGFTGELFF.

This clonotype was seen a few times. V and J are TRBV2 and TRBJ1-3, with D unclear. This CDR3 spans 14 amino acids. V gave up 1 base and J gave up 13 bases, with 17 bases separating them. Germline V lookup: CDR1 SNHLY, CDR2 FYNNEI. CDR3 coding DNA: TGTGCCAGCAGTGAAGAACCACAATCGAGGGTAATATATTTT. Residues: CASSEEPQSRVIYF.

This clonotype occurred a few times. V usage is TRBV13 and J usage is TRBJ1-6, with 8 bases matching TRBD1. The CDR3 consists of 14 residues. Unmatched junction bases numbered 3, after V lost 5 bases and J lost 6 bases. Germline values: CDR1 PRHDT, CDR2 FYEKMQ (reference sequence). In DNA, the CDR3 is TGTGCCAGCAGCACGACAGGGGTTAATTCACCCCTCCACTTT. Protein sequence: CASSTTGVNSPLHF.

This clonotype was observed at least ten times. This chain connects TRBV12-5 to TRBJ2-5; TRBD2 matches at 9 bases. The CDR3 contains 18 residues. CDR1 LGHNT and CDR2 FRNRAP come from the germline V gene. Trimming removed 6 bases from V and 5 bases from J; junction bases left unmatched: 19. The DNA of the CDR3 is TGTGCTAGTGGCCTACAGGGAGGCGGCGGGGGGGCCGTGGAGACCCAGTACTTC. Amino acid sequence: CASGLQGGGGGAVETQYF.

The chain joins TRBV4-1 to TRBJ2-7, with D perhaps TRBD1 (6 bases). CDR1 and CDR2 from the germline V gene are MGHRA and YSYEKL. V lost 2 bases to trimming and J lost 5 bases, with 13 bases between them. This CDR3 has 14 residues. CDR3 nucleotides: TGCGCCAGCAGCCAATACGGGACATTCAACGAGCAGTACTTC. Its translation is CASSQYGTFNEQYF.

The V call is TRBV7-3, the J call TRBJ1-1, with D perhaps TRBD1 (6 bases). Looked up from germline, CDR1 is SGHTA and CDR2 is FQGTGA. Trimming pared 5 bases from V and 3 bases from J, leaving 13 bases between. The CDR3 extends over 14 amino acids. CDR3 in DNA: TGTGCCAGCAGCGTTGTAGGGGGGGACACTGAAGCTTTCTTT. Translation: CASSVVGGDTEAFF.

This clonotype came up a few times. The rearrangement joins TRBV2 to TRBJ1-6; no firm D call. Germline assignment: CDR1 SNHLY and CDR2 FYNNEI. The CDR3 length is 15 residues. The V end was cut by 2 bases, the J end by 6 bases, with 11 bases between. The CDR3 bases are TGTGCCAGCAGTGAAATGACCGATATTAATTCACCCCTCCACTTT. Protein: CASSEMTDINSPLHF. Full variable domain (remainder filled in from reference TRBV2 and TRBJ1-6): EPEVTQTPSHQVTQMGQEVILRCVPISNHLYFYWYRQILGQKVEFLVSFYNNEISEKSEIFDDQFSVERPDGSNFTLKIRSTKLEDSAMYFCASSEMTDINSPLHFGNGTRLTVT.

The chain has TRBV10-3 and TRBJ2-1; D gene ambiguous. V was clipped by 7 bases and J by 1 base, with 17 bases between them. Germline CDR1 is ENHRY and CDR2 is SYGVKD. The CDR3 runs to 16 residues. CDR3 region: CAITPHLLGSYNEQFF. CDR3 sequence (DNA): TGTGCCATCACTCCTCACCTCCTGGGTTCCTACAATGAGCAGTTCTTC.

This chain connects TRBV20-1 to TRBJ2-1, with D possibly matching TRBD1 (5 bases). CDR1 and CDR2 from the germline V gene are DFQATT and SNEGSKA (reference sequence). The CDR3 length is 12 residues. The V gene lost 2 bases and the J gene lost 8 bases, with 10 bases spanning the gap. The CDR3 sequence: CSARQGLYEQFF. For the CDR3, the DNA is TGCAGTGCTAGACAGGGCTTATATGAGCAGTTCTTC.

This clonotype was counted at least ten times. Here the CDR3 reads CASSYSDLEPAGEPQETQYF. Here the CDR3 DNA reads TGTGCCAGCAGTTACTCGGACCTAGAACCAGCGGGGGAGCCTCAAGAGACCCAGTACTTC. This chain links TRBV6-5 with TRBJ2-5; 8 bases align to TRBD2. CDR1 is MNHEY and CDR2 is SVGAGI in the germline V gene. After removal of 0 bases from V and 2 bases from J, the junction contained 17 bases not matched to a gene. The CDR3 runs 20 residues.

The V and J genes are TRBV23-1 and TRBJ1-2, with 7 bases lining up with TRBD1. TRBV23-1 is given ORF status, its function remaining uncertain. The CDR3 is 18 amino acids. With V trimmed by 3 bases and J by 1 base, 14 bases remained unmatched. For the CDR3, the DNA is TGCGCCAGCAGTCACCAACGATTAGGGGGCAAAGTTAACTATGGCTACACCTTC. Translation: CASSHQRLGGKVNYGYTF.

This clonotype was counted a few times. This chain links TRBV28 with TRBJ2-5, with 7 bases aligning to TRBD1. Germline CDR1 and CDR2: MDHEN and SYDVKM. The CDR3 covers 16 residues. Unmatched junction bases numbered 5, after V lost 1 base and J lost 0 bases. Here the CDR3 DNA reads TGTGCCAGCAGTTTATCGGGACAGTGGTACCAAGAGACCCAGTACTTC. Protein product: CASSLSGQWYQETQYF.